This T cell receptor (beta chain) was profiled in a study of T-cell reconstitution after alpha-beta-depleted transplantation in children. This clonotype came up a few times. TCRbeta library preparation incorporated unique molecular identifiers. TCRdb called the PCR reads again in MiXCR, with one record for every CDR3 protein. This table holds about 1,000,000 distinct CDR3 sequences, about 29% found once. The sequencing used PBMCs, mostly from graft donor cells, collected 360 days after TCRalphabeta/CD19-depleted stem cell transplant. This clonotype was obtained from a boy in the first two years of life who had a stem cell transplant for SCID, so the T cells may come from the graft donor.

The CDR3 coding sequence is TGTGCCATCAGTGAGTCAGACGGCAGGGGAGTGAGAGGGGCCAACGTCCTGACTTTC. It encodes CAISESDGRGVRGANVLTF. This chain uses TRBV10-3 with TRBJ2-6; tentatively, D is TRBD1 (6 bases). The CDR3 length is 19 residues. V was clipped by 0 bases and J by 4 bases, with 19 bases between them. CDR1 ENHRY and CDR2 SYGVKD come from the germline V gene.